This record concerns one TCR beta chain sequence. Its target is unknown. Ages of hyperthyroidism patients ran from 18 to 65, and their diagnoses were new, under 2 months' duration. Germline lookup yields CDR1 DFQATT and CDR2 SNEGSKA (reference sequence). This CDR3 is 13 amino acids long. V dropped 1 base and J dropped 4 bases, with 10 bases sitting between them. RNA transcripts served as template for amplifying TCR beta CDR3 sequences. An initial RT-PCR round employing HTBI primers preceded a second-round multiplex PCR. Each CDR3 protein is one row after TCRdb ran MiXCR on the multiplex PCR reads. The repertoire holds roughly 1.1 million distinct CDR3 sequences, with about two fifths as singletons. The sample is drawn from a study of Graves' ophthalmopathy and Graves' hyperthyroidism. Study-wide findings and caveats: The blood repertoire also included most expanded thyroid clonotypes above 0.001 frequency.

Sequenced input: peripheral blood or thyroid tissue (not recorded which). This chain uses TRBV20-1 with TRBJ2-5; D is perhaps TRBD1 (5 bases). The sequence was obtained from an adult man with Graves' hyperthyroidism. CDR3 bases: TGCAGTGCTAGAGGGCTAGGGGTAGAGACCCAGTACTTC. It translates to CSARGLGVETQYF.